A selection of T cell receptor beta chains follows, all from one sample in a study of response to subunit inactivated influenza vaccine. MiXCR, run by TCRdb on the RT-PCR reads, gives a single entry per CDR3 protein. Of roughly 630,000 distinct CDR3 sequences listed, approximately 14% are singletons. The material was PBMCs from blood, obtained approximately 15 days before vaccination. All receptors derive from a man aged 45-65 years who received an inactivated influenza vaccine. The CDR3 runs from the conserved cysteine through the conserved F or W. The order of the fields is V gene, D gene, clone size, J gene, CDR3 DNA, CDR3 protein. A D gene is named only where the DNA matches it firmly. Expanded clones are given a class, and other clones once, few, many or no size at all.

>TRBV12-3/TRBV12-4|TRBD2|NA|TRBJ2-2
TGTGCCAGCAGTGGGACTAGCGGGACTGGCACCGGGGAGCTGTTTTTT
CASSGTSGTGTGELFF
>TRBV30|NA|NA|TRBJ1-4
TGTGCCTGGACCATACCAGGCTCGGGGACTGAAAAACTGTTTTTT
CAWTIPGSGTEKLFF
>TRBV4-2|NA|few|TRBJ1-5
TGTGCCAGCAGCCAAGCTTATCAGGGATTTAATCAGCCCCAGCATTTT
CASSQAYQGFNQPQHF
>TRBV4-3|NA|few|TRBJ1-2
TGCGCCAGCAGCCACCTAACAGGGACCTATGGCTACACCTTC
CASSHLTGTYGYTF
>TRBV7-2|NA|many|TRBJ2-7
TGTGCCAGCAGCCATGAACAGGGGGGGAATGCGCAGTACTTC
CASSHEQGGNAQYF
>TRBV15|NA|few|TRBJ1-1
TGTGCCACCAGTAGGCGAACGGGGAACACTGAAGCTTTCTTT
CATSRRTGNTEAFF
>TRBV5-1|NA|many|TRBJ2-2
TGCGCCAGCAGCCCTGGAATCAGAGCCACCGGGGAGCTGTTTTTT
CASSPGIRATGELFF
>TRBV5-1|TRBD1|few|TRBJ1-6
TGCGCCAGCAGCTTTCAGGGGGGAGATAATTCACCCCTCCACTTT
CASSFQGGDNSPLHF
>TRBV7-9|NA|few|TRBJ2-2
TGTGCCAGCAGATCCGACGGGAACACCGGGGAGCTGTTTTTT
CASRSDGNTGELFF
>TRBV10-3|NA|few|TRBJ2-3
TGTGCCATCACTAGCGTCCCGAGAGCAGATACGCAGTATTTT
CAITSVPRADTQYF
>TRBV7-3|TRBD2|NA|TRBJ2-1
TGTGCCAGCAGCCCCGGCCCTAGCGGGAGCTATGAGCAGTTCTTC
CASSPGPSGSYEQFF
>TRBV5-1|NA|many|TRBJ1-1
TGCGCCAGCAGCTTGGCCACAGCTAGAAACACTGAAGCTTTCTTT
CASSLATARNTEAFF
>TRBV12-3/TRBV12-4|TRBD1|NA|TRBJ2-2
TGTGCCAGCAGAGGGACAGAGGAAAACACCGGGGAGCTGTTTTTT
CASRGTEENTGELFF
>TRBV12-3/TRBV12-4|TRBD1|NA|TRBJ2-5
TGTGCCAGCAGCCGGACAGGGTCACGAGAGACCCAGTACTTC
CASSRTGSRETQYF
>TRBV6-5|NA|few|TRBJ2-2
TGTGCCAGCAATTCCGGGGGCCTGGACACCGGGGAGCTGTTTTTT
CASNSGGLDTGELFF
>TRBV3-1|NA|NA|TRBJ1-6
TGTGCCAGCAGCTTTCCGGGAGCACCCCTCCACTTT
CASSFPGAPLHF
>TRBV19|TRBD1|NA|TRBJ1-1
TGTGCCAGTAGCACCCATACAGGGGTGAACACTGAAGCTTTCTTT
CASSTHTGVNTEAFF
>TRBV11-3|TRBD2|few|TRBJ2-1
TGTGCCAGCAGCTTAGATCTGGGCCTAGCGGGATACAATGAGCAGTTCTTC
CASSLDLGLAGYNEQFF
>TRBV27|NA|few|TRBJ2-3
TGTGCCAGCAGTCCCTCGGGCGGCCCCGTGCAGTATTTT
CASSPSGGPVQYF
>TRBV12-3/TRBV12-4|NA|NA|TRBJ1-5
TGTGCCAGCAGGGGGACTAGCGGGCTCGCTACGCAGCATTTT
CASRGTSGLATQHF
>TRBV7-6|NA|NA|TRBJ2-7
TGTGCCAGCAGAATGGTAGGGTCCGAGCAGTACTTC
CASRMVGSEQYF
>TRBV12-3/TRBV12-4|NA|many|TRBJ2-3
TGTGCCAGCAGTTCCCCAAATAATTCACCACCGAATACGCAGTATTTT
CASSSPNNSPPNTQYF
>TRBV4-2|NA|NA|TRBJ2-3
TGTGCCAGCAGCCAAGAAGCGGCGGTCACAGATACGCAGTATTTT
CASSQEAAVTDTQYF
>TRBV7-9|NA|many|TRBJ1-1
TGTGCCAGCAGCTTACAGGCTGAAGCTTTCTTT
CASSLQAEAFF
>TRBV28|NA|many|TRBJ2-5
TGTGCCAGCAGTTCCCAAATCCGACAGGCAAGTTCGCGAGAGACCCAGTACTTC
CASSSQIRQASSRETQYF
>TRBV9|NA|NA|TRBJ2-2
TGTGCCAGCAGCGTAGCTCCTAGTCCGGACACCGGGGAGCTGTTTTTT
CASSVAPSPDTGELFF
>TRBV15|TRBD2|many|TRBJ2-3
TGTGCCACCAGCAGAGTTGGGCTAGCGGGCAGCACAGATACGCAGTATTTT
CATSRVGLAGSTDTQYF
>TRBV7-9|TRBD2|NA|TRBJ2-7
TGTGCCAAATTTGGACTAGCGGGGTACGAGCAGTACTTC
CAKFGLAGYEQYF
>TRBV6-2/TRBV6-3|NA|NA|TRBJ2-7
TGTGCCAGCAGTTACTCAGCGACAGGACGGTACTTC
CASSYSATGRYF
>TRBV20-1|TRBD2|NA|TRBJ2-1
TGCAGTGCTAGAGCCGCGTCTAGCGGGAGAAACAATGAGCAGTTCTTC
CSARAASSGRNNEQFF
>TRBV18|NA|NA|TRBJ2-3
TGTGCCAGCTCACCACGACGGGCCACAGATACGCAGTATTTT
CASSPRRATDTQYF
>TRBV20-1|TRBD2|few|TRBJ2-2
TGCAGTGCTAGATCCGGACTAGCGGTAACCGGGGAGCTGTTTTTT
CSARSGLAVTGELFF
>TRBV27|NA|few|TRBJ2-7
TGTGCCAGCAGTTGGGGCTCCACCTACGAGCAGTACTTC
CASSWGSTYEQYF
>TRBV5-1|NA|NA|TRBJ2-6
TGCGCCAGCAGCGCGGAACGTCCTGGGGCCAACGTCCTGACTTTC
CASSAERPGANVLTF
>TRBV30|NA|NA|TRBJ2-7
TGTGCCTGGAGTACTTGGGGGCCCTTCGAGCAGTACTTC
CAWSTWGPFEQYF
>TRBV6-5|NA|NA|TRBJ2-5
TGTGCCAGCAGTTACTCGCCGTCAGGGGGGGAAGAGACCCAGTACTTC
CASSYSPSGGEETQYF
>TRBV7-9|TRBD2|few|TRBJ2-7
TGTGCCAGCAGCTTAACACTAGCGGGGAGCGACGAGCAGTACTTC
CASSLTLAGSDEQYF
>TRBV3-1|NA|NA|TRBJ2-4
TGTGCCAGCAGCCAAGGGCCTCACGGCCTAGCCAAAAACATTCAGTACTTC
CASSQGPHGLAKNIQYF
>TRBV2|TRBD2|few|TRBJ2-2
TGTGCCAGCAGTGAAGCGCCTGGGGGACTAGCGGGAATCGGGGAGCTGTTTTTT
CASSEAPGGLAGIGELFF
>TRBV20-1|NA|NA|TRBJ1-1
TGCAGTGCCCAAGCGGGTCAGACGAACACTGAAGCTTTCTTT
CSAQAGQTNTEAFF
>TRBV20-1|NA|few|TRBJ2-1
TGCAGTGGAGTCAAGGACAGCTACAATGAGCAGTTCTTC
CSGVKDSYNEQFF
>TRBV7-8|TRBD1|NA|TRBJ2-7
TGTGCCAGCAGCTTAAGTGCGACAGGGGTCACCTACGAGCAGTACTTC
CASSLSATGVTYEQYF
>TRBV6-1|NA|NA|TRBJ2-1
TGTGCCAGCCACGGGAGAGGGGCGGGGAATGAGCAGTTCTTC
CASHGRGAGNEQFF
>TRBV15|NA|NA|TRBJ2-1
TGTGCCACCAGCAGACCTACAGGATTCTCCTACAATGAGCAGTTCTTC
CATSRPTGFSYNEQFF